This TCR beta chain appears in the sequencing data of a study of CD8+ T cells in alopecia areata. CD4+ and CD8+ T cells were sorted from PBMCs stained for CD3, CD4 and CD8. Reverse transcription of extracted RNA yielded cDNA, which provided the sequencing template. The table came from immunoSEQ multiplex PCR; TCRdb's copy has only in-frame clones and leaves some out. The profile shows roughly 150,000 clones, over 80% of them singletons. The germline V gene encodes CDR1 SGDLS and CDR2 YYNGEE. The CDR3 spans 14 residues. Trimming stripped 0 bases from V and 4 bases from J, with 9 bases between. The source was CD8+ T cells sorted from blood, collected at week 0. The sequence came from a human donor with alopecia areata. The V gene is TRBV9, the J gene TRBJ2-3, with D perhaps matching TRBD2 (6 bases). CDR3 residues: CASSVGGIADTQYF. In nucleotides, the CDR3 is TGTGCCAGCAGCGTAGGCGGGATTGCAGATACGCAGTATTTT. Using reference TRBV9 and TRBJ2-3 for the parts outside the CDR3, the full variable domain is DSGVTQTPKHLITATGQRVTLRCSPRSGDLSVYWYQQSLDQGLQFLIQYYNGEERAKGNILERFSAQQFPDLHSELNLSSLELGDSALYFCASSVGGIADTQYFGPGTRLTVL.